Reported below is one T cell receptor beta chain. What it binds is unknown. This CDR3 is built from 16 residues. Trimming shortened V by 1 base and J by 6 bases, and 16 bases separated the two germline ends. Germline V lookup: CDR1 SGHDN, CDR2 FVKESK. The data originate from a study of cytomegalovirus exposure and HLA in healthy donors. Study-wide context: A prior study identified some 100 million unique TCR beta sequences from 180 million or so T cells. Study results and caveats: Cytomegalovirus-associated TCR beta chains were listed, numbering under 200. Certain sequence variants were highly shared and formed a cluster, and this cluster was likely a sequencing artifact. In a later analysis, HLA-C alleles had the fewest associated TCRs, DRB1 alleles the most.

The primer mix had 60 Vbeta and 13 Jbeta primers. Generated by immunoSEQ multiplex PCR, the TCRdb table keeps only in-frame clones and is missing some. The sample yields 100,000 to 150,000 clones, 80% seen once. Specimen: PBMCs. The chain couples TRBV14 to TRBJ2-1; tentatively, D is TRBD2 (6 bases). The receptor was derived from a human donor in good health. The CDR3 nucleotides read TGTGCCAGCAGCCAAGCGGGACTTGTTATCGGCAATGAGCAGTTCTTC. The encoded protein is CASSQAGLVIGNEQFF.